This T cell receptor (beta chain) was found in a study of T cells in Graves' hyperthyroidism and ophthalmopathy. Findings and caveats of the study: Researchers report that a 13 V-J model separated ophthalmopathy from stable hyperthyroidism. Most thyroid-expanded clonotypes above 0.001 were also found in blood.

Comments on this clonotype: The target antigen is unknown.

V lost 5 bases to trimming and J lost 5 bases; unmatched junction nucleotides: 10. The germline V gene encodes CDR1 SNHLY and CDR2 FYNNEI. CDR3 length: 17 residues. What was amplified from RNA transcripts were TCR beta CDR3 regions. Carried out on the TCR CDR3, a first-round RT-PCR used the HTBI primer set. TCRdb re-derived calls from the multiplex PCR reads in MiXCR, one entry per CDR3 protein. The table shows 300,000 to 450,000 distinct CDR3 sequences, with 20% to 25% occurring only once. Over 18 months, lack of ophthalmopathy progression marked Graves' hyperthyroidism as stable. Clinical symptoms, serum thyroxine, TRAb, thyroid ultrasound and orbital computed tomography established diagnosis.

This clonotype originated in a man aged 45-65 years with Graves' hyperthyroidism. The V gene is TRBV2, the J gene TRBJ1-5; TRBD1 matches 12 bases. Sequenced: blood. Here the CDR3 DNA reads TGTGCCAGCAGTAGACGAGCCGGGACAGGGGGCGATCAGCCCCAGCATTTT. Encoded protein: CASSRRAGTGGDQPQHF.